The 5 T cell receptor beta chains below come from one sample, sequenced in a study of blood T cell repertoires in COVID-19. Clones were sequenced by immunoSEQ multiplex PCR, and TCRdb holds only the in-frame ones, with some missing. The sample holds a few hundred thousand clones, 85% to 90% seen once. The source material was peripheral blood. The receptors shown here come from a woman between 40 and 55 years old with COVID-19, enrolled during active disease.

This clone was counted a single time. V gene TRBV5-1 combines with J gene TRBJ1-4; no clear D. Per germline, CDR1 SGHRS and CDR2 YFSETQ. Trimming took 0 bases from V and 0 from J, leaving 6 bases between them. The CDR3 has 15 residues. The CDR3 loop reads CASSLGAPTNEKLFF. The DNA for the CDR3 is TGCGCCAGCAGCTTGGGGGCCCCAACTAATGAAAAACTGTTTTTT.

The chain links TRBV5-4 to TRBJ2-1, with a weak D call TRBD2 (5 bases). Germline values: CDR1 SGHNT, CDR2 YYREEE (reference sequence). The CDR3 loop spans 16 amino acids. Trimming removed 2 bases at V and 5 bases at J, with 17 bases between. CDR3 nucleotide sequence: TGTGCCAGCAGCTTCGACCTGGACTGGTCAGACAATGAGCAGTTCTTC. Amino acids: CASSFDLDWSDNEQFF.

The rearrangement joins TRBV28 to TRBJ2-2, with D tentatively TRBD2 (5 bases). Germline V gene data show CDR1 as MDHEN and CDR2 as SYDVKM. V lost 3 bases and J lost 6, with 11 bases in between. The CDR3 has 14 residues. DNA of the CDR3: TGTGCCAGCAGTTTGGAACTCGGGGCCGGGGAGCTGTTTTTT. It translates to CASSLELGAGELFF.

V usage is TRBV29-1 and J usage is TRBJ2-7; the match to TRBD2 covers 10 bases. Per germline, CDR1 SQVTM and CDR2 ANQGSEA. J was trimmed by 0 bases and V by 1 base; bases with no gene match: 6. The CDR3 consists of 16 residues. The CDR3 DNA reads as TGCAGCGTTGAAGGACTAGCGGGCCGGAGCTCCTACGAGCAGTACTTC. Translated, it gives CSVEGLAGRSSYEQYF.

The rearrangement joins TRBV5-8 to TRBJ1-2; D is possibly TRBD1 (5 bases). Per the germline V gene, CDR1 is SGHTS and CDR2 is YDEGEE. V lost 4 bases, J lost 4 bases, and 26 bases lay in between. This CDR3 contains 18 residues. DNA for the CDR3: TGTGCCAGCAGCCCGGGGGATACTCCGGCTGGTGGATCCTATGGCTACACCTTC. Translating it yields CASSPGDTPAGGSYGYTF.